This TCR beta chain appears in the sequencing data of a study of T cell changes during pregnancy in multiple sclerosis. Sequenced by immunoSEQ multiplex PCR; TCRdb stores in-frame clones only, minus some. The table shows some 80,000 clones, with 70% to 90% occurring only once. From germline, CDR1 is SGHRS and CDR2 YFSETQ. This CDR3 is built from 16 residues. V lost 4 bases and J lost 2, with 16 bases in between. This chain joins TRBV5-1 and TRBJ2-1; D not resolved. The receptor was isolated from a female donor in good health, enrolled as a control in a pregnancy study. Material: peripheral blood, obtained in the first trimester of pregnancy. The CDR3 DNA sequence: TGCGCCAGCAGCCCCCGGCTGCGGCGGACCTACAATGAGCAGTTCTTC. Its protein is CASSPRLRRTYNEQFF. The whole variable domain, filled in from reference TRBV5-1 and TRBJ2-1, reads KAGVTQTPRYLIKTRGQQVTLSCSPISGHRSVSWYQQTPGQGLQFLFEYFSETQRNKGNFPGRFSGRQFSNSRSEMNVSTLELGDSALYLCASSPRLRRTYNEQFFGPGTRLTVL.